Shown below are 3 T cell receptor beta chains from a single sample sequenced in a study of blood T cell repertoires in COVID-19. The data were produced by immunoSEQ multiplex PCR, yet TCRdb's version contains in-frame clones alone and is incomplete. Among some 250,000 clones listed, approximately 91% were seen once. The material sequenced was PBMCs or T cells enriched from blood (not recorded which). These receptors originate from a woman aged 40 to 49 with acute COVID-19.

V usage is TRBV28 and J usage is TRBJ2-7; TRBD2 might be the D (5 bases). This CDR3 is 13 amino acids long. Between the trimmed V and J ends, which lost 6 bases and 0 bases, there was a span of 9 bases. CDR1 is MDHEN and CDR2 is SYDVKM in the germline V gene. For the CDR3, the DNA is TGTGCCAGCAGCCTAGGGAGCTCCTACGAGCAGTACTTC. This encodes CASSLGSSYEQYF.

The chain carries TRBV25-1 and TRBJ1-6; D is perhaps TRBD1 (5 bases). Trimming stripped 2 bases from V and 6 bases from J, with 11 bases between. Germline values: CDR1 MGHDK, CDR2 SYGVNS. The CDR3 loop spans 15 amino acids. The CDR3 region is CASSESTGGNSPLHF. The CDR3 coding sequence is TGTGCCAGCAGTGAAAGCACCGGGGGTAATTCACCCCTCCACTTT. Together with reference TRBV25-1 and TRBJ1-6, the CDR3 gives the full variable domain: EADIYQTPRYLVIGTGKKITLECSQTMGHDKMYWYQQDPGMELHLIHYSYGVNSTEKGDLSSESTVSRIRTEHFPLTLESARPSHTSQYLCASSESTGGNSPLHFGNGTRLTVT.

The chain employs TRBV9 and TRBJ1-3; D possibly corresponds to TRBD1 (5 bases). The CDR3 contains 15 residues. Per germline, CDR1 SGDLS and CDR2 YYNGEE. With 3 bases removed from V and 4 bases from J, the gap between germline ends came to 14 bases. CDR3 in amino acids: CASSGYRGDGNTIYF. For the CDR3, the DNA is TGTGCCAGCAGCGGCTACCGGGGGGACGGAAACACCATATATTTT.